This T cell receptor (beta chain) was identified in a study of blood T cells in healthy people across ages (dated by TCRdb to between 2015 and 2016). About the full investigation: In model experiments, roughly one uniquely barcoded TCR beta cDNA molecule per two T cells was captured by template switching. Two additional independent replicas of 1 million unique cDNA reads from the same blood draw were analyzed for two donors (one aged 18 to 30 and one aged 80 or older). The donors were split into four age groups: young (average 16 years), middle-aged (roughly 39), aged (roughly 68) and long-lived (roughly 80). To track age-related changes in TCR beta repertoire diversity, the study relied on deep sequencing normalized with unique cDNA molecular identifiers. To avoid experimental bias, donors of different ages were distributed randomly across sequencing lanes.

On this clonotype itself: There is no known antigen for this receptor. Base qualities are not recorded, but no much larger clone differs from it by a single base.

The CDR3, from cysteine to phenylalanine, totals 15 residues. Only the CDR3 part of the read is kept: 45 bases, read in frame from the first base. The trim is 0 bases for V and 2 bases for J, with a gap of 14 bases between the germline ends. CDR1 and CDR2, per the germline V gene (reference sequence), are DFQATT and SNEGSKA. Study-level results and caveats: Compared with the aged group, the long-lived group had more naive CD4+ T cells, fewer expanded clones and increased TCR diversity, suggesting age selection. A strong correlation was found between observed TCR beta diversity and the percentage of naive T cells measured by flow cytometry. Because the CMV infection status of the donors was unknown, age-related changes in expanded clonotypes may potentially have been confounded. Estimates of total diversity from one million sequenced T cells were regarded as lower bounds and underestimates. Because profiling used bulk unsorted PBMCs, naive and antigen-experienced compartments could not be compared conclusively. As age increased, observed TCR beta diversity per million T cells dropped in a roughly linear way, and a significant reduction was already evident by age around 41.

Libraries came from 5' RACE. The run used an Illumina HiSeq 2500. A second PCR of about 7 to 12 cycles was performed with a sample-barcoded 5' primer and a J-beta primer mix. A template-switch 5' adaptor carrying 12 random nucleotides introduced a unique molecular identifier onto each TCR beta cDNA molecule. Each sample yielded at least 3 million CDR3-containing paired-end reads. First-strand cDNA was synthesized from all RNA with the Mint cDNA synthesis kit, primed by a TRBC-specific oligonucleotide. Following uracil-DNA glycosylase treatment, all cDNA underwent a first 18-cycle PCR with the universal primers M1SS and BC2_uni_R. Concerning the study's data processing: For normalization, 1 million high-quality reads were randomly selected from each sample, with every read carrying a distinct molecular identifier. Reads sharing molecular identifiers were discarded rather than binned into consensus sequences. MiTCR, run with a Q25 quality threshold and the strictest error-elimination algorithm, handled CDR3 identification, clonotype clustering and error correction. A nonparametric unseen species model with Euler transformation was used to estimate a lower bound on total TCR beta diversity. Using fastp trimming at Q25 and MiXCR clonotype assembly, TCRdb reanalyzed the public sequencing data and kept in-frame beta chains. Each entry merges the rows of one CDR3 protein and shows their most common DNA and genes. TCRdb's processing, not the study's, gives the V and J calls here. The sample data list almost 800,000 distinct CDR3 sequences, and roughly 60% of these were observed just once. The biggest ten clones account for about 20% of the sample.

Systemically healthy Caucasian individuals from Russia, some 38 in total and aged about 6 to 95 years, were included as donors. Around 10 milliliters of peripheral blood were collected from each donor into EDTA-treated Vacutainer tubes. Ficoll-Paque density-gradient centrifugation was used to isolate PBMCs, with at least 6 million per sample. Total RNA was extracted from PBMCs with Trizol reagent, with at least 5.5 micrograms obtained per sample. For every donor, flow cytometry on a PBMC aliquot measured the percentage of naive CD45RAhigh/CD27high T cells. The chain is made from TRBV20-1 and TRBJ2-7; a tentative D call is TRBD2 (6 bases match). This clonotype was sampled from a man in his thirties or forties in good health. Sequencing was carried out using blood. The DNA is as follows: TGCAGTGCTAGAGATCCCGGGGGTCGGACCTACGAGCAGTACTTC. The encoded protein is CSARDPGGRTYEQYF.